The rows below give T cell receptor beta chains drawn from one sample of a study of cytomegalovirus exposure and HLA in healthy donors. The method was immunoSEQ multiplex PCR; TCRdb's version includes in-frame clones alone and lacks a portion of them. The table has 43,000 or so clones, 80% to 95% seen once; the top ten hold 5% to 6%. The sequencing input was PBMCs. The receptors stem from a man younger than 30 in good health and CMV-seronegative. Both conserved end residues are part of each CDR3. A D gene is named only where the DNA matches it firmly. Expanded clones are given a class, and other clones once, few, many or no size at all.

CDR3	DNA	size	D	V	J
CASSAGTSVYNEQFF	TGTGCCAGCAGCGCCGGGACTAGCGTCTACAATGAGCAGTTCTTC	-	TRBD2	TRBV6-5	TRBJ2-1
CASSYSGSSGNYEQYF	TGTGCCAGCAGTTACTCAGGTTCTAGCGGCAACTACGAGCAGTACTTC	-	TRBD2	TRBV6-6	TRBJ2-7
CASSYLGTGKIQAQHF	TGTGCCAGTAGTTACCTAGGGACAGGGAAAATTCAGGCCCAGCATTTT	-	TRBD1	TRBV19	TRBJ1-5
CASSPQQGALTGELFF	TGTGCCAGTAGTCCCCAACAGGGGGCGTTGACCGGGGAGCTGTTTTTT	-	TRBD1	TRBV19	TRBJ2-2
CASSAGPTYEQYF	TGTGCCAGCAGCGCGGGGCCAACCTACGAGCAGTACTTC	once	-	TRBV6-1	TRBJ2-7
CASSTPGTGELFF	TGTGCCAGTAGTACCCCGGGCACCGGGGAGCTGTTTTTT	-	-	TRBV19	TRBJ2-2
CASSLALRVSSGNTIYF	TGCGCCAGCAGCTTGGCCCTCAGGGTTAGCTCTGGAAACACCATATATTTT	-	-	TRBV5-1	TRBJ1-3
CASSPGGGFYYNEQFF	TGTGCCAGCAGTCCGGGCGGGGGATTCTACTACAATGAGCAGTTCTTC	-	TRBD2	TRBV28	TRBJ2-1
CASSSETGSSYEQYF	TGTGCCAGCAGCAGTGAGACTGGGAGCTCCTACGAGCAGTACTTC	-	-	TRBV7-6	TRBJ2-7
CASRVPSGNTIYF	TGTGCCAGCCGGGTTCCCTCTGGAAACACCATATATTTT	-	-	TRBV10-3	TRBJ1-3
CASSLSGTILDEQYF	TGTGCCAGCAGCCTCAGCGGGACTATCCTTGACGAGCAGTACTTC	-	TRBD2	TRBV9	TRBJ2-7
CASRGQGVSGNTIYF	TGTGCCAGCAGAGGACAGGGTGTTTCTGGAAACACCATATATTTT	-	TRBD1	TRBV6-1	TRBJ1-3